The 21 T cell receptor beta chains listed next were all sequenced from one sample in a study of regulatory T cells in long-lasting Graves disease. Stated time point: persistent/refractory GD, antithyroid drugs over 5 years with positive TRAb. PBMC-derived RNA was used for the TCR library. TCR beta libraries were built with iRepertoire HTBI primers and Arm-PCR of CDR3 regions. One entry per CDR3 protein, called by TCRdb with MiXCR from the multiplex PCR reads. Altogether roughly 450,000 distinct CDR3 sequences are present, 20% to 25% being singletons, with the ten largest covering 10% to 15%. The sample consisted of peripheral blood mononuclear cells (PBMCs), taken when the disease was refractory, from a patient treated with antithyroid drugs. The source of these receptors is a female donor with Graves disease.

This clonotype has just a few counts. The CDR3 loop reads CSASAGSSYEQYF. The CDR3 DNA follows: TGCAGCGCCTCCGCAGGGAGCTCCTACGAGCAGTACTTC. The chain has TRBV29-1 and TRBJ2-7, with D perhaps TRBD1 or TRBD2 (5 bases each). Trimming left V 7 bases short and J 0 bases short, with 13 bases between. CDR1 and CDR2 from the germline V gene are SQVTM and ANQGSEA. CDR3 length equals 13 residues.

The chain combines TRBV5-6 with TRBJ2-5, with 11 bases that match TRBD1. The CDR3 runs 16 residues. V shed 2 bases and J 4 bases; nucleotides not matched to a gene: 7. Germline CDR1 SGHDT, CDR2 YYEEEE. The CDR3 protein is CASSFGQGAGVETQYF. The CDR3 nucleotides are TGTGCCAGCAGCTTTGGACAGGGGGCAGGGGTAGAGACCCAGTACTTC.

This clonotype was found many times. The CDR3 here is CASGLLGPEETQYF. The DNA for the CDR3 is TGTGCTAGTGGTTTACTTGGGCCAGAAGAGACCCAGTACTTC. This sequence joins TRBV12-5 and TRBJ2-5, with D unclear. The CDR3 sequence is 14 residues long. Between the trimmed V and J ends, which lost 3 bases and 3 bases, there was a span of 11 bases. In germline, CDR1 is LGHNT, CDR2 FRNRAP.

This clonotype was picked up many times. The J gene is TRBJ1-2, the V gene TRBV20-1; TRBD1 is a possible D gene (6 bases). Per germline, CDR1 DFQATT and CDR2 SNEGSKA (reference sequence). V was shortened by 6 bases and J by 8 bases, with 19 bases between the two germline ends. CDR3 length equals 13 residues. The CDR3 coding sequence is TGCAGTGCCCCGGGGGGGGGCGGAAAGGGCTACACCTTC. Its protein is CSAPGGGGKGYTF.

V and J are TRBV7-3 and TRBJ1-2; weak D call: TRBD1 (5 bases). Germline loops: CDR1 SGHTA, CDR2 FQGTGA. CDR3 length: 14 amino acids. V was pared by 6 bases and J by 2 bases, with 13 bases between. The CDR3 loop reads CASRPSTENYGYTF. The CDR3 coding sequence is TGTGCCAGCAGACCTTCGACAGAGAACTATGGCTACACCTTC.

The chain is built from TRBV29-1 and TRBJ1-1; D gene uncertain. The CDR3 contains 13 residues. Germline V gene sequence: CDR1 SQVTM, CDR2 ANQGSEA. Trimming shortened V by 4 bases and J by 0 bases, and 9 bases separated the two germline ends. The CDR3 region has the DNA TGCAGCGTTGTGTACAGTTTGAACACTGAAGCTTTCTTT. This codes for CSVVYSLNTEAFF.

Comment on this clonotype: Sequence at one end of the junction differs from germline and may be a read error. DNA for the CDR3: TGCAGTGCCAGAGCCACAGGGGGGAATCTGTATGGAAACACCATATATTTT. It codes for CSARATGGNLYGNTIYF. The chain links TRBV20-1 to TRBJ1-3; 8 nucleotides line up with TRBD1. The CDR3 sequence is 17 residues long. CDR1 DFQATT and CDR2 SNEGSKA come from the germline V gene (reference sequence).

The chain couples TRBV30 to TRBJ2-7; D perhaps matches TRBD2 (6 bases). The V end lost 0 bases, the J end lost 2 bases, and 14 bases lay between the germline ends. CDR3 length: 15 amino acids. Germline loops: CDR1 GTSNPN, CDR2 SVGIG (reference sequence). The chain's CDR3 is CAWSVGISGTYEQYF. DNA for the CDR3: TGTGCCTGGAGTGTGGGAATTAGCGGAACCTACGAGCAGTACTTC. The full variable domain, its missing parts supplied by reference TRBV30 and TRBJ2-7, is SQTIHQWPATLVQPVGSPLSLECTVEGTSNPNLYWYRQAAGRGLQLLFYSVGIGQISSEVPQNLSASRPQDRQFILSSKKLLLSDSGFYLCAWSVGISGTYEQYFGPGTRLTVT.

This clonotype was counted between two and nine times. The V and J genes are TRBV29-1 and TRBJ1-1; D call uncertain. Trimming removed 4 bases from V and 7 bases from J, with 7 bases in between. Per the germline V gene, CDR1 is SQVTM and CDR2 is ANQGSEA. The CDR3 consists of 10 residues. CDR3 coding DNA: TGCAGCGTTGGACACCTTGAAGCTTTCTTT. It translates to CSVGHLEAFF.

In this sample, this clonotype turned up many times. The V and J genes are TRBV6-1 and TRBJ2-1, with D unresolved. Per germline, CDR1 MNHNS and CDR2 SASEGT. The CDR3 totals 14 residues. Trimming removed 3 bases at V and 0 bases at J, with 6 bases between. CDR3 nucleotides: TGTGCCAGCAGTGAGCTAAGCTCCTACAATGAGCAGTTCTTC. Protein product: CASSELSSYNEQFF.

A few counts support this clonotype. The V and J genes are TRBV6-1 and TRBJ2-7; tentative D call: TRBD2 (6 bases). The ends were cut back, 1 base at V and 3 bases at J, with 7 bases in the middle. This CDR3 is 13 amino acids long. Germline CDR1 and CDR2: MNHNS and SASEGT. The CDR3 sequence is CASSEGRDYEQYF. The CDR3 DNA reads TGTGCCAGCAGTGAAGGGAGGGACTACGAGCAGTACTTC.

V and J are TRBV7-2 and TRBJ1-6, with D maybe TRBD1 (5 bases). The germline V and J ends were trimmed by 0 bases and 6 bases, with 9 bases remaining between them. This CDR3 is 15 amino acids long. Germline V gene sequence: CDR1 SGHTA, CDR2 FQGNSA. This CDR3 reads CASSLAPGGNSPLHF. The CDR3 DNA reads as TGTGCCAGCAGCTTAGCTCCTGGGGGTAATTCACCCCTCCACTTT.

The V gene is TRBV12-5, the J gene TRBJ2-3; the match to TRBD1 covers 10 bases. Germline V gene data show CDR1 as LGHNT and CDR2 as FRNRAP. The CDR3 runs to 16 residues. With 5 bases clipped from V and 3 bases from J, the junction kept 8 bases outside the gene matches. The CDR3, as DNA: TGTGCTAGTGGTAGTCCCGGGACAGGGGTGACAGATACGCAGTATTTT. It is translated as CASGSPGTGVTDTQYF.

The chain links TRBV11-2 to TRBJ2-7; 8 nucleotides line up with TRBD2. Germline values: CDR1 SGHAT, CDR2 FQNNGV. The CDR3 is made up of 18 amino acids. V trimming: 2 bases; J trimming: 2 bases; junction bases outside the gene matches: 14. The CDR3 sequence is CASSLLAGGTRTPYEQYF. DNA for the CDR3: TGTGCCAGCAGCTTATTGGCGGGGGGTACTAGAACTCCCTACGAGCAGTACTTC.

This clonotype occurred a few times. CDR3 nucleotides: TGCGCCAGCAGCCTCCAGACTAGCGCGGAGACCCAGTACTTC. Its protein product is CASSLQTSAETQYF. The chain couples TRBV5-1 to TRBJ2-5; 8 bases match TRBD2. The CDR3 is 14 amino acids. The V gene's germline CDR1 is SGHRS and CDR2 YFSETQ. Trimming removed 4 bases from V and 5 bases from J; junction bases left unmatched: 7.

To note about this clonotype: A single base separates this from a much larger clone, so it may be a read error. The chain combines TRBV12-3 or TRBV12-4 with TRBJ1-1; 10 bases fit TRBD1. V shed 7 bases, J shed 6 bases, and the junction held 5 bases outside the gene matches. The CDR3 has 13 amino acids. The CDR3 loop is CASTGTGVAEAFF. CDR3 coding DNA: TGTGCCAGCACCGGGACAGGGGTCGCTGAAGCTTTCTTT.

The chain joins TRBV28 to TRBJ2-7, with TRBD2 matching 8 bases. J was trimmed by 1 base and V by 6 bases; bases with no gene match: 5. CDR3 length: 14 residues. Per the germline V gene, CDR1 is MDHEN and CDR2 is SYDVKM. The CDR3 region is CASSFSGTSYEQYF. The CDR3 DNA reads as TGTGCCAGCAGCTTTAGCGGGACATCCTACGAGCAGTACTTC.

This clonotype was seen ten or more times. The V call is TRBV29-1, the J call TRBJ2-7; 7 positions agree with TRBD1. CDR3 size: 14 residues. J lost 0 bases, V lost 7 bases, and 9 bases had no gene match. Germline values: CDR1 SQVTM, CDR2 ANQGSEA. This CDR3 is CSGLAGDSSYEQYF. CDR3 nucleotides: TGCAGCGGTCTCGCCGGGGACAGCTCCTACGAGCAGTACTTC.

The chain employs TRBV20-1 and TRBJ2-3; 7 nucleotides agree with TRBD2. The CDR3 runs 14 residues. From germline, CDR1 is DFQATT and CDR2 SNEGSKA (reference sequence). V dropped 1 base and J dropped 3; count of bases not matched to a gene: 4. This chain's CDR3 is CSARVAGVTDTQYF. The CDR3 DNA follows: TGCAGTGCTAGAGTGGCGGGAGTAACAGATACGCAGTATTTT.

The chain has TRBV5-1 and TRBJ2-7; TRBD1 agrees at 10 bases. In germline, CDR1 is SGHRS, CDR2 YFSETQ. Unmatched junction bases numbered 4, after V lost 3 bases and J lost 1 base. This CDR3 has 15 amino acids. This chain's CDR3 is CASSWGDRGSYEQYF. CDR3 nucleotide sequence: TGCGCCAGCAGCTGGGGGGACAGGGGTTCCTACGAGCAGTACTTC.

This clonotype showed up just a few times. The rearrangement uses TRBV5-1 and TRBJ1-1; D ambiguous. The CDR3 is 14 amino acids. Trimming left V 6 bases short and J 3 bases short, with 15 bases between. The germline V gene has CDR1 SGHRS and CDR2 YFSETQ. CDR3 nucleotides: TGCGCCAGCAACTTCGGGGTTGGGGACACTGAAGCTTTCTTT. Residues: CASNFGVGDTEAFF.